This T cell receptor beta chain was obtained from a study of shared clonotypes between healthy human individuals. This clone was seen just once. One junction end does not reproduce the germline sequence, and a read error may be involved. CDR1 is SNHLY, CDR2 FYNNEI, per germline. The CDR3 has 13 amino acids. Sequencing used immunoSEQ multiplex PCR; TCRdb keeps in-frame clones, though not all of them. This sample has nearly 1,000,000 clones, with over 60% found just once. The source of this sequence is a young man in good health. The V gene is TRBV2, the J gene TRBJ1-1; D remains ambiguous. Sequencing used memory CD4+ T cells sorted from blood. As to subset: CD45RA-negative fraction. DNA for the CDR3: TGTGCCAGCAGGGAAGACCTGAACACTGAAGCTTTCTTT. As protein: CASREDLNTEAFF.